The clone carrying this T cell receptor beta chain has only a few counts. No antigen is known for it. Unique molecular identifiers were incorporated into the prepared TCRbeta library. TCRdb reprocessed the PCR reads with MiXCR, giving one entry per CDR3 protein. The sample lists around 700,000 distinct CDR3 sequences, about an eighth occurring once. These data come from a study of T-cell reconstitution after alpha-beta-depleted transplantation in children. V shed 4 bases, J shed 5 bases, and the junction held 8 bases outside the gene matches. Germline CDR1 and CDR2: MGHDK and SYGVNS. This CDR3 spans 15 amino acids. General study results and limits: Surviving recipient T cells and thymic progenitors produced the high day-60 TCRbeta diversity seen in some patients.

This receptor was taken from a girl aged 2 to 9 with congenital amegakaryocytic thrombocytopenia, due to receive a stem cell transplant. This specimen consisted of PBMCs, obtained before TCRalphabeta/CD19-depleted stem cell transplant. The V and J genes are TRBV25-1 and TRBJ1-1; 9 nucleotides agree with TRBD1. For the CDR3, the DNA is TGTGCCAGCAGTGTACAGGGGGCTGTTGAGACTGAAGCTTTCTTT. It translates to CASSVQGAVETEAFF.